Listed below are T cell receptor beta chains from one sample, sequenced in a study of identical twins. TCRdb independently ran MiXCR on the 5' RACE reads; one entry per CDR3 protein. The sample has around 1.7 million distinct CDR3 sequences; 25% to 35% are singletons. The sample was cord blood. The receptors originated from a newborn girl in good health. CDR3s include the opening cysteine and the closing phenylalanine or tryptophan. D genes are given only for firm matches. For some rows the clone size is stated as once, few or many, or as a class when expanded; others skip it.

TRBJ1-2,TRBV5-1,TRBD1,.,CASSLTGQGISNYGYTF,TGCGCCAGCAGCTTGACGGGACAGGGGATCTCCAACTATGGCTACACCTTC
TRBJ2-5,TRBV6-1,.,few,CASSESLRLWTQYF,TGTGCCAGCAGTGAGAGCCTCCGACTGTGGACCCAGTACTTC
TRBJ2-5,TRBV10-3,TRBD2,.,CAIREVSGGNEQYF,TGTGCCATCCGAGAAGTTAGCGGGGGAAATGAGCAGTACTTC
TRBJ2-1,TRBV9,.,.,CASSPREGNEQFF,TGTGCCAGCAGCCCCAGAGAGGGAAATGAGCAGTTCTTC
TRBJ2-1,TRBV19,.,.,CASSSRSRPNEQFF,TGTGCCAGTAGTTCCCGATCTAGACCCAATGAGCAGTTCTTC
TRBJ2-1,TRBV5-1,TRBD2,.,CASSPNLLAGGSYNEQFF,TGCGCCAGCAGCCCTAATCTACTAGCGGGAGGCTCCTACAATGAGCAGTTCTTC
TRBJ1-5,TRBV2,.,.,CASSVGGPYQPQHF,TGTGCCAGCAGTGTGGGAGGGCCTTATCAGCCCCAGCATTTT
TRBJ2-3,TRBV5-1,TRBD2,few,CASQRGRSLTDTQYF,TGCGCCAGCCAACGCGGGAGATCTCTCACAGATACGCAGTATTTT
TRBJ2-3,TRBV28,.,.,CASTFFGRISTDTQYF,TGTGCCAGCACCTTCTTTGGACGGATTAGCACAGATACGCAGTATTTT
TRBJ1-3,TRBV12-3/TRBV12-4,.,.,CASSPNLAGFSGNTIYF,TGTGCCAGCAGCCCAAACCTGGCGGGTTTCTCTGGAAACACCATATATTTT
TRBJ1-2,TRBV7-9,.,.,CASSDGQLGYTF,TGTGCCAGCAGCGACGGACAGCTTGGCTACACCTTC
TRBJ2-5,TRBV30,.,.,CAWNDNRGGETQYF,TGTGCCTGGAATGATAACAGGGGAGGGGAGACCCAGTACTTC
TRBJ1-2,TRBV20-1,.,once,CSARGQVRVSTF,TGCAGTGCTAGGGGGCAGGTTAGGGTTTCCACCTTC
TRBJ2-4,TRBV7-2,.,.,CASSLLSGRDIQYF,TGTGCCAGCAGCTTACTATCGGGGAGAGACATTCAGTACTTC
TRBJ1-5,TRBV3-1,.,.,CTSSHDQGSQPQHF,TGTACCAGCAGCCATGATCAAGGGAGCCAACCCCAGCATTTT
TRBJ1-6,TRBV12-3/TRBV12-4,.,many,CASSRTGLSPLHF,TGTGCCAGCAGCAGAACAGGGCTTTCACCCCTCCACTTT
TRBJ2-6,TRBV7-7,TRBD1,.,CASSPYPLTGDHSGANVLTF,TGTGCTAGCAGCCCCTACCCGCTTACAGGGGACCACTCTGGGGCCAACGTCCTGACTTTC
TRBJ2-7,TRBV20-1,TRBD1,.,CSARRDRGLDEQYF,TGCAGTGCTAGACGAGACAGGGGGCTTGACGAGCAGTACTTC
TRBJ2-7,TRBV28,.,.,CASSWGPRYEQYF,TGTGCCAGCAGTTGGGGGCCGCGCTACGAGCAGTACTTC
TRBJ2-7,TRBV3-1,TRBD2,once,CASSQGASGHYEQYF,TGTGCCAGCAGCCAAGGGGCTAGCGGACACTACGAGCAGTACTTC
TRBJ2-1,TRBV2,TRBD2,few,CAIKRLAGGGEQFF,TGTGCCATCAAGAGACTAGCGGGGGGAGGTGAGCAGTTCTTC
TRBJ2-1,TRBV27,.,many,CASSPGLTNEQFF,TGTGCCAGCAGTCCGGGACTTACCAATGAGCAGTTCTTC
TRBJ1-4,TRBV20-1,.,.,CSARGRGKLFF,TGCAGTGCTAGAGGCAGGGGAAAACTGTTTTTT
TRBJ2-1,TRBV28,TRBD2,few,CASSALAGGPHEQFF,TGTGCCAGCAGTGCCCTAGCGGGAGGGCCACATGAGCAGTTCTTC
TRBJ2-5,TRBV5-1,.,.,CASSSPPQAFYQETQYF,TGCGCCAGCAGCTCTCCTCCACAGGCCTTCTACCAAGAGACCCAGTACTTC
TRBJ2-1,TRBV10-3,.,.,CAISEGSGQFF,TGTGCCATCAGTGAGGGTAGCGGACAGTTCTTC
TRBJ2-1,TRBV7-2,TRBD2,once,CASSLAWTSGGTYNEQFF,TGTGCCAGCAGCTTAGCGTGGACTAGCGGGGGGACCTACAATGAGCAGTTCTTC
TRBJ2-6,TRBV12-3/TRBV12-4,.,.,CASSFAKYSGANVLTF,TGTGCCAGCAGTTTCGCTAAATATTCTGGGGCCAACGTCCTGACTTTC
TRBJ2-2,TRBV2,.,.,CASSDRIANTGELFF,TGTGCCAGCAGTGACCGGATAGCGAACACCGGGGAGCTGTTTTTT
TRBJ2-2,TRBV11-2,.,.,CASSLDVGRINTGELFF,TGTGCCAGCAGCTTAGATGTGGGACGGATCAACACCGGGGAGCTGTTTTTT
TRBJ1-2,TRBV12-3/TRBV12-4,.,many,CASSPGFYGYTF,TGTGCCAGCAGTCCAGGGTTCTATGGCTACACCTTC
TRBJ1-6,TRBV27,.,few,CASTRVPLNSPLHF,TGTGCCAGCACCCGAGTCCCCCTTAATTCACCCCTCCACTTT
TRBJ1-1,TRBV25-1,.,.,CASGEPPGDTEAFF,TGTGCCAGCGGTGAACCGCCGGGGGACACTGAAGCTTTCTTT
TRBJ1-2,TRBV5-1,.,.,CASTPHGSGEAGYTF,TGCGCCAGCACTCCGCATGGGTCGGGGGAGGCTGGCTACACCTTC
TRBJ1-1,TRBV12-3/TRBV12-4,TRBD1,few,CASSLDQGAEAFF,TGTGCCAGCAGTTTAGATCAGGGGGCTGAAGCTTTCTTT